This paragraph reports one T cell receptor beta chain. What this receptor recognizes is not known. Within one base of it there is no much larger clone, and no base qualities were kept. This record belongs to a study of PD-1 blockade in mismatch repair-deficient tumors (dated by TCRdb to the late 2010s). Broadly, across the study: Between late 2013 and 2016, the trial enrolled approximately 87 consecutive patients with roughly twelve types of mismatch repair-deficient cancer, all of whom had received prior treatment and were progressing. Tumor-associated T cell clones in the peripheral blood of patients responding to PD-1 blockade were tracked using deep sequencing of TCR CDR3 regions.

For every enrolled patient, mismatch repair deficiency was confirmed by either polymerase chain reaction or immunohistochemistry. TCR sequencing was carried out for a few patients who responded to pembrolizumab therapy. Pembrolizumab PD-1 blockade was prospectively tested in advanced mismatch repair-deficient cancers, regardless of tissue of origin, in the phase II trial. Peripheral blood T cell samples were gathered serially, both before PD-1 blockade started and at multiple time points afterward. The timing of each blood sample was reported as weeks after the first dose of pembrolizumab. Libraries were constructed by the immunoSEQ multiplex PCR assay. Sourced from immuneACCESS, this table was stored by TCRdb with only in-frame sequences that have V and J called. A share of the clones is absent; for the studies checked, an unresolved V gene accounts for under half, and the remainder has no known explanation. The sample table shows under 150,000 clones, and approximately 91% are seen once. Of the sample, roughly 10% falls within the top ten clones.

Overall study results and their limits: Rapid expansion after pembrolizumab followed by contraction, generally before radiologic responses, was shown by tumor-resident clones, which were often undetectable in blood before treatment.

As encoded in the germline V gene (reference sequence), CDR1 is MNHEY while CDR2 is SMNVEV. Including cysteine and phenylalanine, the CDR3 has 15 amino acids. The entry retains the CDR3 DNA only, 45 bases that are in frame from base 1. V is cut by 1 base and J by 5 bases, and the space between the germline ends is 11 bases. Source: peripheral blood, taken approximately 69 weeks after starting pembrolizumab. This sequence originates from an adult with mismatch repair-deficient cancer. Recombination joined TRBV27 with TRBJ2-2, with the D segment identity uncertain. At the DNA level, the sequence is TGTGCCAGCAGTTTATATTTGGGCGGTACCGGGGAGCTGTTTTTT. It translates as CASSLYLGGTGELFF.